This T cell receptor beta chain was sequenced for a study of regulatory T cells in long-lasting Graves disease. The study, taken as a whole, reports: Compared with new cases, persistent Graves' patients showed reduced TCR diversity. Study of thyroid tissue was not done, with only peripheral blood studied.

This clonotype appeared a few times. Its cognate antigen is unknown. Construction of TCR beta libraries relied on iRepertoire HTBI primers and on Arm-PCR targeting CDR3 regions. TCRdb analysed the multiplex PCR reads with MiXCR anew, one entry per CDR3 protein. The sample gives 620,000 or so distinct CDR3 sequences, about 15% of which show up once; under 20% is in the top ten. Time point meaning: newly diagnosed GD, antithyroid drugs for less than 3 months. The TCR library was made from RNA extracted from PBMCs. EDTA tubes received roughly 9.7 milliliters of drawn peripheral blood. In germline, CDR1 is SQVTM, CDR2 ANQGSEA. The CDR3 runs 12 residues. V lost 5 bases and J lost 0, with 7 bases in between. These data also featured in a second study, about T cells in Graves' hyperthyroidism and ophthalmopathy. That study reports: In the first-round RT-PCR of the TCR CDR3, the HTBI primer set was used.

The genes are TRBV29-1 and TRBJ2-5; no reliable D call. The sample here was peripheral blood mononuclear cells (PBMCs), taken at new diagnosis, from a patient treated with antithyroid drugs. The source is a woman aged 25 to 45 with Graves disease. CDR3 DNA sequence: TGCAGCGTTTCCTCCTACCAAGAGACCCAGTACTTC. Translation gives CSVSSYQETQYF.